These 25 T cell receptor beta chains share one sample of origin, sequenced in a study of breast tumors, draining lymph nodes, adjacent tissues. The lymph nodes were axillary draining lymph nodes from breast cancer patients. TCRdb analysed the multiplex PCR reads with MiXCR anew, one entry per CDR3 protein. The data hold around 230,000 distinct CDR3 sequences, with less than 40% observed a single time. Sample: axillary lymph node tissue. The receptors originated from a female donor with breast cancer. Some clones in this sample may be carry-over from other donors' samples.

The table lists this clonotype with many counts. The rearrangement uses TRBV2 and TRBJ2-2; 11 nucleotides agree with TRBD2. J gave up 1 base and V 5 bases, and 6 bases lay outside the gene matches. The CDR3 spans 17 residues. Germline loops: CDR1 SNHLY, CDR2 FYNNEI. The CDR3 region has the DNA TGTGCCAGCAGTTATGTAGGGACTAGCGGGAACACCGGGGAGCTGTTTTTT. Encoded protein: CASSYVGTSGNTGELFF.

This clonotype appeared many times. The V and J genes are TRBV4-1 and TRBJ2-7; 10 bases match TRBD2. J was trimmed by 6 bases and V by 2 bases; bases with no gene match: 4. CDR3 size: 14 residues. Germline CDR1 and CDR2: MGHRA and YSYEKL. The CDR3 DNA reads as TGCGCCAGCAGCCAATCGTCTAGCGGGGGCGAGCAGTACTTC. Translating gives CASSQSSSGGEQYF.

At least ten counts were recorded for this clonotype. The gene calls are TRBV12-3 or TRBV12-4 and TRBJ1-4; TRBD1 matches 9 bases. CDR3 length: 16 amino acids. V lost 5 bases, J lost 7 bases, and 11 bases stayed unmatched. The DNA of the CDR3 is TGTGCCAGCAGTCCACCCACAGGGGGCGGAATTGAAAAACTGTTTTTT. It is translated as CASSPPTGGGIEKLFF.

Details on this clonotype: A much larger clone lies one base from this, so it may be a read error. CDR3 sequence: CAGGTSGSWFTGELFF. The CDR3 region has the DNA TGTGCCGGCGGCACTAGCGGGAGCTGGTTCACCGGGGAGCTGTTTTTT. V usage is TRBV12-3 or TRBV12-4 and J usage is TRBJ2-2; 11 positions agree with TRBD2. The CDR3 consists of 16 residues. The J segment lost 4 bases and the V segment lost 11 bases, leaving 12 bases of the junction unmatched.

The rearrangement joins TRBV7-9 to TRBJ1-4, with D maybe TRBD1 (6 bases). Germline assignment: CDR1 SEHNR and CDR2 FQNEAQ (reference sequence). Trimming shortened V by 2 bases and J by 1 base, and 8 bases separated the two germline ends. The CDR3 is 15 amino acids. As DNA, the CDR3 is TGTGCCAGCAGCTTAACGACAGGAACTAATGAAAAACTGTTTTTT. Protein product: CASSLTTGTNEKLFF. Full variable domain (outside the CDR3, taken from reference TRBV7-9 and TRBJ1-4): DTGVSQNPRHKITKRGQNVTFRCDPISEHNRLYWYRQTLGQGPEFLTYFQNEAQLEKSRLLSDRFSAERPKGSFSTLEIQRTEQGDSAMYLCASSLTTGTNEKLFFGSGTQLSVL.

This clonotype appeared many times. V is TRBV20-1 and J is TRBJ1-2; no firm D call. V was clipped by 2 bases and J by 4 bases, with 11 bases between them. Germline V gives CDR1 DFQATT, CDR2 SNEGSKA (reference sequence). The CDR3 is 13 residues long. The CDR3 nucleotides read TGCAGTGCTAGAAACTTGGGGTTCTATGGCTACACCTTC. It translates to CSARNLGFYGYTF.

A few counts support this clonotype. The J gene is TRBJ1-6, the V gene TRBV6-2 or TRBV6-3; D is unresolved. This CDR3 contains 15 residues. Germline V CDR1 and CDR2: MNHEY, SVGEGT. V was cut by 7 bases and J by 1 base, with 11 bases left in between. As DNA, the CDR3 is TGTGCCAGCACGGCGGGGAATTCCTATAATTCACCCCTCCACTTT. It yields the protein CASTAGNSYNSPLHF.

This clonotype was recorded at least ten times. J is TRBJ1-2 and V is TRBV7-9; TRBD1 matches 9 bases. This CDR3 comprises 15 residues. Germline V gene data show CDR1 as SEHNR and CDR2 as FQNEAQ (reference sequence). V shed 4 bases and J 4 bases; nucleotides not matched to a gene: 7. The CDR3 DNA is TGTGCCAGCAGCTACGGACAGGGGATCAGCTATGGCTACACCTTC. Protein product: CASSYGQGISYGYTF.

This clonotype has a count of ten or more. J is TRBJ2-7 and V is TRBV6-1; possibly TRBD1 for D (5 bases). CDR1 and CDR2 from the germline V gene are MNHNS and SASEGT. The CDR3 is 13 amino acids. The V end was cut by 0 bases, the J end by 9 bases, with 12 bases between. The CDR3, as DNA: TGTGCCAGCAGTGAAGCAGGGAAAAGGGGGCAGTACTTC. Protein: CASSEAGKRGQYF.

This clonotype was counted between two and nine times. This chain joins TRBV24-1 and TRBJ1-5; possibly TRBD1 for D (5 bases). This CDR3 has 14 residues. V gave up 2 bases and J gave up 9 bases, with 13 bases separating them. Germline CDR1 is KGHDR and CDR2 is SFDVKD. Here the CDR3 reads CATSDSGSSRPQHF. The DNA of the CDR3 is TGTGCCACCAGTGATTCAGGGAGCTCTCGGCCCCAGCATTTT.

This clonotype was observed at least ten times. The chain employs TRBV30 and TRBJ1-5; 7 bases are shared with TRBD1. V shed 1 base and J 8 bases; nucleotides not matched to a gene: 5. Germline V gene lookup returns CDR1 GTSNPN and CDR2 SVGIG (reference sequence). CDR3 length equals 13 residues. CDR3 bases: TGTGCCTGGAGTGACCAGACAGGGAAGCCCCAGCATTTT. It translates to CAWSDQTGKPQHF. The full variable domain, with the rest looked up from reference TRBV30 and TRBJ1-5, is SQTIHQWPATLVQPVGSPLSLECTVEGTSNPNLYWYRQAAGRGLQLLFYSVGIGQISSEVPQNLSASRPQDRQFILSSKKLLLSDSGFYLCAWSDQTGKPQHFGDGTRLSIL.

There are many counts of this clonotype. This chain links TRBV7-3 with TRBJ2-3; D perhaps matches TRBD2 (6 bases). In germline, CDR1 is SGHTA, CDR2 FQGTGA. Trimming removed 2 bases at V and 2 bases at J, with 8 bases between. This CDR3 contains 14 residues. The CDR3 reads CASSLAGPTDTQYF. For the CDR3, the DNA is TGTGCCAGCAGCTTAGCGGGACCCACAGATACGCAGTATTTT.

The rearrangement joins TRBV6-4 to TRBJ2-2; 7 bases fit TRBD2. The CDR3 covers 15 residues. V lost 1 base to trimming and J lost 4 bases; unmatched junction nucleotides: 3. Per germline, CDR1 MRHNA and CDR2 SNTAGT. CDR3 sequence: CASSDLREGTGELFF. For the CDR3, the DNA is TGTGCCAGCAGTGACTTGAGGGAGGGCACCGGGGAGCTGTTTTTT.

This clonotype appeared many times. The chain is built from TRBV6-5 and TRBJ1-6, with 9 bases that match TRBD1. This CDR3 region has 17 residues. Germline lookup yields CDR1 MNHEY and CDR2 SVGAGI. V gave up 4 bases and J gave up 3 bases; unmatched junction bases: 7. This chain's CDR3 is CASSWGQGGGYNSPLHF. CDR3 bases: TGTGCCAGCAGTTGGGGACAGGGAGGAGGCTATAATTCACCCCTCCACTTT.

This clonotype has ten or more counts. V gene TRBV30 combines with J gene TRBJ1-2, with TRBD1 as a possible D gene (5 bases). Germline V lookup: CDR1 GTSNPN, CDR2 SVGIG (reference sequence). The CDR3 covers 17 residues. V was shortened by 1 base and J by 2 bases, with 20 bases between the two germline ends. The CDR3 loop is CAWSAGWDLKTNYGYTF. The CDR3 nucleotides read TGTGCCTGGAGTGCCGGTTGGGACCTAAAGACAAACTATGGCTACACCTTC.

This clonotype has a count of ten or more. The chain carries TRBV10-3 and TRBJ2-7, with no clear D. Germline assignment: CDR1 ENHRY and CDR2 SYGVKD. The V end was cut by 0 bases, the J end by 0 bases, with 12 bases between. CDR3 length: 16 residues. CDR3 sequence: CAISESITQVSYEQYF. CDR3 bases: TGTGCCATCAGTGAGTCGATCACTCAGGTCTCCTACGAGCAGTACTTC.

The chain combines TRBV4-3 with TRBJ1-6, with D possibly TRBD1 on 6 matching bases. The germline V and J ends were trimmed by 1 base and 9 bases, with 10 bases remaining between them. The V gene's germline CDR1 is LGHNA and CDR2 YSLEER. The CDR3 is made up of 14 amino acids. The CDR3 region is CASSQGQDASPLHF. The CDR3 DNA reads TGCGCCAGCAGCCAAGGACAGGACGCTTCACCCCTCCACTTT.

This clonotype was seen ten or more times. V gene TRBV2 combines with J gene TRBJ2-1, with TRBD2 matching over 8 bases. V dropped 7 bases and J dropped 3; count of bases not matched to a gene: 5. Germline V lookup: CDR1 SNHLY, CDR2 FYNNEI. The CDR3 runs to 14 residues. The CDR3 DNA sequence: TGTGCCAGCAAGGAGCGGGAGAACTACAATGAGCAGTTCTTC. Amino acid sequence: CASKERENYNEQFF.

This clonotype was found many times. This sequence joins TRBV10-1 and TRBJ1-5; 8 bases are a match to TRBD1. Per germline, CDR1 WNHNN and CDR2 SYGVQD (reference sequence). The CDR3 contains 15 residues. The V gene end was trimmed by 2 bases and the J gene end by 7 bases; junction bases not matched to a gene: 7. In DNA form, the CDR3 reads TGCGCCAGCAGTGAGCTTGGGACAGGCCGGCAGCCCCAGCATTTT. This sequence encodes CASSELGTGRQPQHF.

A remark on this clonotype: It may be a read error: a sequence one base away is much more abundant. The rearrangement joins TRBV6-1 to TRBJ2-5; 12 bases match TRBD2. The germline gives CDR1 MNHNS, CDR2 SASEGT. V lost 4 bases to trimming and J lost 1 base; unmatched junction nucleotides: 4. The CDR3 runs 16 residues. CDR3 coding DNA: TGTGCCAGCAGTGGCGGACTAGCGGGGAGCCAAGAGACCCAGTACTTC. Translation: CASSGGLAGSQETQYF.

This clonotype has just a few counts. The chain employs TRBV7-6 and TRBJ2-3, with a weak D call TRBD2 (7 bases). The germline CDR1 and CDR2 sequences are SGHVS and FNYEAQ. Trimming left V 8 bases short and J 4 bases short, with 19 bases between. The CDR3 runs to 15 residues. DNA of the CDR3: TGTGCCAGCTCCCCCGAGGGGGGGGTCTCAGATACGCAGTATTTT. As protein: CASSPEGGVSDTQYF.

With respect to this clonotype: This clone may be a read error of a much larger clone one base away. In this CDR3 the conserved last residue, phenylalanine or tryptophan, is missing, so a read error is likely. The chain is built from TRBV7-2 and TRBJ2-1, with D tentatively TRBD2 (5 bases). The CDR3 is 14 amino acids. The ends were cut back, 4 bases at V and 4 bases at J, with 11 bases in the middle. Germline V lookup: CDR1 SGHTA, CDR2 FQGNSA. The CDR3 DNA is TGTGCCAGCAGCTCGGAGCGGCGGTACAATGAGCAGTTCCTC. It specifies CASSSERRYNEQFL.

This clonotype was seen ten or more times. The genes are TRBV19 and TRBJ1-2; a possible D gene is TRBD1 (5 bases). The CDR3 totals 14 residues. Trimming removed 3 bases from V and 3 bases from J, with 11 bases in between. Germline-derived CDR1 and CDR2 are LNHDA and SQIVND (reference sequence). In DNA form, the CDR3 reads TGTGCCAGTAGTATCGGGGACTACTACTATGGCTACACCTTC. Its translation is CASSIGDYYYGYTF.

This clonotype was picked up many times. The rearrangement links TRBV7-2 to TRBJ1-4; D is possibly TRBD1 (6 bases). This CDR3 is 14 amino acids long. CDR1 is SGHTA, CDR2 FQGNSA, per germline. Trimming took off 2 bases at V and 4 bases at J, with 8 bases between the two ends. CDR3 DNA sequence: TGTGCCAGCAGCTTAACAGGGTTTAATGAAAAACTGTTTTTT. It is translated as CASSLTGFNEKLFF.

The chain links TRBV15 to TRBJ2-1; 14 bases fit TRBD2. CDR3 length: 18 residues. The V gene end was trimmed by 5 bases and the J gene end by 3 bases; junction bases not matched to a gene: 9. Germline CDR1 is LNHNV and CDR2 is YYDKDF (reference sequence). CDR3 DNA: TGTGCCACCAGCTGGGGACGACTAGCGGGAGGGCACTACAATGAGCAGTTCTTC. It translates to CATSWGRLAGGHYNEQFF.